This T cell receptor beta chain was captured by sequencing in a study of OX40 agonist ivuxolimab in advanced cancers. Trimming took off 2 bases at V and 5 bases at J, with 15 bases between the two ends. Germline lookup yields CDR1 MNHNY and CDR2 SVGAGI (reference sequence). This CDR3 region has 15 residues. TCRdb's table, derived via immunoSEQ multiplex PCR, lists solely in-frame clones and lacks some. Here the sample spans about 79,000 clones, about 90% being singletons. The clonotype comes from an adult with an advanced solid tumor such as melanoma, head and neck, liver or kidney cancer. This specimen was CD4+ or CD8+ T cells sorted from blood, taken in a trial of the OX40 agonist ivuxolimab. This rearrangement joins TRBV6-6 to TRBJ2-5, with D perhaps being TRBD1 or TRBD2 (5 bases each). In nucleotides, the CDR3 is TGTGCCAGCAGTTACGAGTCGGAATGGGGGGAGACCCAGTACTTC. It yields the protein CASSYESEWGETQYF.